The source of this TCR beta chain is a study of T cell responses to AZD1222 COVID-19 vaccine. The study's findings and limits: Baseline antibody screening turned up just 6 or 7 seropositive AZD1222 recipients. Regions left unmutated in variants are reportedly the target of nearly half of spike-specific TCRs. The donor cohort was predominantly white British with a female majority, and clonal diversity may have been underestimated.

The V gene lost 3 bases and the J gene lost 2 bases, with 10 bases spanning the gap. The length of the CDR3 is 13 residues. Germline V gene lookup returns CDR1 DFQATT and CDR2 SNEGSKA (reference sequence). This clone was seen only a few times. Its antigen is unknown. Sequencing used immunoSEQ multiplex PCR; TCRdb keeps in-frame clones, though not all of them. The table has approximately 100,000 clones, around 96% seen once. The material sequenced was peripheral blood, taken on day 0 of AZD1222 vaccination. The TCR sequence derives from an adult in good health. The gene calls are TRBV20-1 and TRBJ1-1; D not certain. In DNA, the CDR3 is TGCAGTGCTAGTTTTTCCGTCAACACTGAAGCTTTCTTT. It encodes CSASFSVNTEAFF.